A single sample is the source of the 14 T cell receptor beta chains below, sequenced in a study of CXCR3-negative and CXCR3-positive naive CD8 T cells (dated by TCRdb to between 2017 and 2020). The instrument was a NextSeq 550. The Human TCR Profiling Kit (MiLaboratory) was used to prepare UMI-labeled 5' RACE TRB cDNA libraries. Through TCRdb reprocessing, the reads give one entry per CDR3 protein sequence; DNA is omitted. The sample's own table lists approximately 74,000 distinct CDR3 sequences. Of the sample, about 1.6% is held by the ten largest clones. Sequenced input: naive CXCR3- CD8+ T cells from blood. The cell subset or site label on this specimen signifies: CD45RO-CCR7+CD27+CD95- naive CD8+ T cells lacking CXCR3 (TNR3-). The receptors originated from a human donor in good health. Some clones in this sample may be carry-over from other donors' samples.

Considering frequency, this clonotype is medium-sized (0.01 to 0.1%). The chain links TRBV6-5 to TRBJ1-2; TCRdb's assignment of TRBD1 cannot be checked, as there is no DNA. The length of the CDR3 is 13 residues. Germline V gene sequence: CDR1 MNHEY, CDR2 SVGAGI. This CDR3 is CASSYAGGDGYTF.

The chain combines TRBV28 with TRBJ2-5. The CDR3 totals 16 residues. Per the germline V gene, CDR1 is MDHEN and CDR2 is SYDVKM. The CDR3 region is CASSLLQGITQETQYF.

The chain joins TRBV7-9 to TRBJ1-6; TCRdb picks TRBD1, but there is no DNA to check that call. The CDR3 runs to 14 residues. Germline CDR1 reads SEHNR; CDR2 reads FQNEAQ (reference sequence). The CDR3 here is CASRSGTGDSPLHF. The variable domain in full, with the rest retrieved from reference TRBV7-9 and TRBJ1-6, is DTGVSQNPRHKITKRGQNVTFRCDPISEHNRLYWYRQTLGQGPEFLTYFQNEAQLEKSRLLSDRFSAERPKGSFSTLEIQRTEQGDSAMYLCASRSGTGDSPLHFGNGTRLTVT.

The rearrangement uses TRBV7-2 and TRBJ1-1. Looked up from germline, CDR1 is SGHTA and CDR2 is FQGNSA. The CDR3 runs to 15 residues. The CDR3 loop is CASSPPRDLNTEAFF.

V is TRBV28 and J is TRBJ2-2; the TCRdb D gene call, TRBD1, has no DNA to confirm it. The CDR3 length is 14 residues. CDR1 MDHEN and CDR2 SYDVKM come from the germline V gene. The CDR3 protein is CASSPGTVTGELFF. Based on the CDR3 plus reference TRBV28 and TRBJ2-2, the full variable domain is DVKVTQSSRYLVKRTGEKVFLECVQDMDHENMFWYRQDPGLGLRLIYFSYDVKMKEKGDIPEGYSVSREKKERFSLILESASTNQTSMYLCASSPGTVTGELFFGEGSRLTVL.

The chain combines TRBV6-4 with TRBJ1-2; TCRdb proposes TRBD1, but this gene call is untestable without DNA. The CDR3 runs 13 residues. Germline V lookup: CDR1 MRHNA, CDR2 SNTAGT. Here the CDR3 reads CASSDGQHYGYTF.

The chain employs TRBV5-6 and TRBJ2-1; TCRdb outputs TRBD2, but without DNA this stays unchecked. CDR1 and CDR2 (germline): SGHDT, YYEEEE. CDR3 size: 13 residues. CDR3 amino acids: CASSPLGLNEQFF.

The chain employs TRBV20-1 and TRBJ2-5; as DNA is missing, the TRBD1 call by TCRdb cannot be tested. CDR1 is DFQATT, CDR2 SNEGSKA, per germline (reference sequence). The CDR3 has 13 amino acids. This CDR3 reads CSARGRLQETQYF.

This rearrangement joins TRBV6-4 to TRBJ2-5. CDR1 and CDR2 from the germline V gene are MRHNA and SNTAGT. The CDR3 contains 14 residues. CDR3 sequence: CASSETSGQETQYF.

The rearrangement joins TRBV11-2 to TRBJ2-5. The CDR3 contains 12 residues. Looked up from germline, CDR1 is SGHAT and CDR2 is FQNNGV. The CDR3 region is CASSLLIETQYF.

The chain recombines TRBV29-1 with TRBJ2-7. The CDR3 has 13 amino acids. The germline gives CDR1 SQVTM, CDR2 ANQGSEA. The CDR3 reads CSVGRHASYEQYF.

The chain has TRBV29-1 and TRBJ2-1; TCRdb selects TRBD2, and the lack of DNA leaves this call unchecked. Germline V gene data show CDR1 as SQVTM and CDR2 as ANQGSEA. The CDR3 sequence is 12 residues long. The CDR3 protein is CSAGTGGTEQFF.

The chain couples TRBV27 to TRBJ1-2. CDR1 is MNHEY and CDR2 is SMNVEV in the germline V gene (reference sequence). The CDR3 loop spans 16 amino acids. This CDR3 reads CASSHRPLGLFEGYTF.

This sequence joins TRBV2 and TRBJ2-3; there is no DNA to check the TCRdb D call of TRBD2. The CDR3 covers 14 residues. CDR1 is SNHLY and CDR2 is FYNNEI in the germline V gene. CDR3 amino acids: CASSEQRDTDTQYF.